The rows below give T cell receptor beta chains drawn from one sample of a study of shared clonotypes between healthy human individuals. Data came from immunoSEQ multiplex PCR; TCRdb stores just in-frame clones and leaves some out. Of some 2,500,000 clones listed, 85% to 95% are singletons. The sample comprised naive CD4+ T cells from PBMCs. These receptors were taken from a man aged 18 to 29 in good health. Some clones in this sample may be carry-over from other donors' samples. Each CDR3 is given with its conserved first and last residue. The order of the fields is CDR3 protein, CDR3 DNA, CDR3 length, D gene, J gene, V gene, clone size. A D gene is named only where the DNA matches it firmly. Size values are once, few and many counts, or a class for expanded clones, and some rows have none.

CASSANVGYTF | TGTGCCAGCAGTGCTAACGTCGGCTACACCTTC | 11 | - | TRBJ1-2 | TRBV2 | -
CASSAGVAGSYEQYF | TGTGCCAGCAGTGCGGGGGTAGCGGGATCCTACGAGCAGTACTTC | 15 | TRBD2 | TRBJ2-7 | TRBV6-1 | once
CASSDYREIPEAFF | TGTGCCAGCAGTGACTACAGGGAAATCCCTGAAGCTTTCTTT | 14 | - | TRBJ1-1 | TRBV2 | -
CASSWATGLGTGELFF | TGTGCCAGCAGTTGGGCGACAGGGTTAGGGACCGGGGAGCTGTTTTTT | 16 | TRBD1 | TRBJ2-2 | TRBV6-5 | -
CASSLWVLGSATNEKLFF | TGTGCCAGCAGTTTATGGGTACTGGGGTCTGCAACTAATGAAAAACTGTTTTTT | 18 | - | TRBJ1-4 | TRBV28 | -
CASSRLGQKGNEQFF | TGTGCCAGCTCACGACTAGGACAGAAGGGCAATGAGCAGTTCTTC | 15 | - | TRBJ2-1 | TRBV18 | -
CASSVGVVDQPQHF | TGTGCCAGCAGCGTAGGGGTGGTAGATCAGCCCCAGCATTTT | 14 | - | TRBJ1-5 | TRBV9 | -
CASSPQTGGYNQPQHF | TGTGCCAGCAGCCCACAGACAGGGGGTTACAATCAGCCCCAGCATTTT | 16 | TRBD1 | TRBJ1-5 | TRBV27 | once
CASSPYRDTYEQYF | TGCGCCAGCAGCCCCTACCGGGATACCTACGAGCAGTACTTC | 14 | - | TRBJ2-7 | TRBV4-1 | -
CASSPLSRNTIYF | TGTGCCAGCAGCCCCCTGTCAAGGAACACCATATATTTT | 13 | - | TRBJ1-3 | TRBV9 | -
CASSEAQGAGELFF | TGTGCCAGCAGTGAAGCTCAGGGGGCCGGGGAGCTGTTTTTT | 14 | TRBD1 | TRBJ2-2 | TRBV6-1 | -
CASSPDRGRFRGYTF | TGTGCCAGCAGCCCTGACAGGGGAAGATTCCGCGGCTACACCTTC | 15 | TRBD1 | TRBJ1-2 | TRBV6-6 | -
CASSEDGLGYEKLFF | TGTGCCAGCAGTGAAGACGGCTTGGGTTACGAAAAACTGTTTTTT | 15 | - | TRBJ1-4 | TRBV6-1 | -
CASSGEGQDGNTIYF | TGCGCCAGCAGCGGAGAAGGACAGGACGGAAACACCATATATTTT | 15 | TRBD1 | TRBJ1-3 | TRBV5-1 | -
CASRPPSSGANTGELFF | TGCGCCAGCAGACCTCCCTCTAGCGGGGCCAACACCGGGGAGCTGTTTTTT | 17 | TRBD2 | TRBJ2-2 | TRBV5-1 | -
CASSTSGRALYEQYF | TGCGCCAGCAGTACTAGCGGGAGGGCCCTCTACGAGCAGTACTTC | 15 | TRBD2 | TRBJ2-7 | TRBV5-1 | once
CASSPVAGGHEQYF | TGCGCCAGCAGCCCGGTGGCGGGAGGGCACGAGCAGTACTTC | 14 | TRBD2 | TRBJ2-7 | TRBV11-3 | -
CASSLGRETYTQYF | TGTGCCAGCAGCTTGGGGCGGGAGACCTATACGCAGTATTTT | 14 | TRBD2 | TRBJ2-3 | TRBV5-4 | -
CASSLQGDYGYTF | TGTGCCAGCAGTTTACAGGGAGACTATGGCTACACCTTC | 13 | - | TRBJ1-2 | TRBV28 | -
CASSSTRDRIGWKAKNIQYF | TGTGCCAGCAGCTCAACCCGGGACAGGATAGGATGGAAGGCCAAAAACATTCAGTACTTC | 20 | TRBD1 | TRBJ2-4 | TRBV7-8 | -
CASSQRLGASEQYF | TGTGCCAGCTCCCAGAGACTAGGGGCCTCCGAGCAGTACTTC | 14 | - | TRBJ2-7 | TRBV6-6 | -
CASSQGVEGEQFF | TGTGCCAGCTCACAAGGGGTCGAAGGTGAGCAGTTCTTC | 13 | - | TRBJ2-1 | TRBV18 | -
CASSLAHLGVSGYTF | TGTGCCAGCAGCTTAGCCCACCTAGGGGTCTCTGGCTACACCTTC | 15 | - | TRBJ1-2 | TRBV7-9 | -
CASRGTGRNEKLFF | TGTGCCAGCAGGGGGACAGGGCGCAATGAAAAACTGTTTTTT | 14 | TRBD1 | TRBJ1-4 | TRBV28 | -
CASSLGTGTEAFF | TGTGCCAGCAGCTTAGGAACGGGCACTGAAGCTTTCTTT | 13 | - | TRBJ1-1 | TRBV7-8 | -
CASSPPGQGYGYTF | TGTGCCAGCTCACCACCGGGACAGGGGTATGGCTACACCTTC | 14 | TRBD1 | TRBJ1-2 | TRBV18 | few
CASSPTPYNEQFF | TGTGCCAGCAGCCCTACACCGTACAATGAGCAGTTCTTC | 13 | - | TRBJ2-1 | TRBV5-6 | -
CATSTLAGEGEQYF | TGTGCCACCAGCACCTTAGCGGGAGAGGGCGAGCAGTACTTC | 14 | TRBD2 | TRBJ2-7 | TRBV15 | -
CATNGGRVGTDTQYF | TGTGCCACGAACGGGGGGAGGGTTGGCACAGATACGCAGTATTTT | 15 | TRBD2 | TRBJ2-3 | TRBV19 | -
CASSLYRQALGYEQYF | TGTGCCAGCAGCCTCTACCGACAGGCCTTGGGCTACGAGCAGTACTTC | 16 | - | TRBJ2-7 | TRBV7-2 | -
CAWGSQGNTEAFF | TGTGCCTGGGGATCACAGGGGAACACTGAAGCTTTCTTT | 13 | - | TRBJ1-1 | TRBV30 | few
CASSSAWTPGGYEQYF | TGTGCCAGCAGCTCCGCCTGGACTCCCGGCGGTTACGAGCAGTACTTC | 16 | - | TRBJ2-7 | TRBV11-1 | -
CSVDQAPGNTIYF | TGCAGCGTTGATCAGGCGCCTGGAAACACCATATATTTT | 13 | - | TRBJ1-3 | TRBV29-1 | -
CASSEYRQGATGNTIYF | TGTGCCAGCAGTGAATATAGGCAGGGGGCGACTGGAAACACCATATATTTT | 17 | TRBD1 | TRBJ1-3 | TRBV2 | -
CATSKMTGSYEQYF | TGTGCCACCAGCAAAATGACAGGGAGCTACGAGCAGTACTTC | 14 | TRBD1 | TRBJ2-7 | TRBV15 | -
CASSQTGTDTQYF | TGTGCCAGCAGTCAGACAGGGACAGATACGCAGTATTTT | 13 | TRBD1 | TRBJ2-3 | TRBV6-6 | -
CASSQVSLAGVTGELFF | TGCGCCAGCAGCCAAGTCTCACTAGCGGGAGTGACCGGGGAGCTGTTTTTT | 17 | TRBD2 | TRBJ2-2 | TRBV4-1 | -
CASSRLANTEAFF | TGTGCCAGCAGTCGCTTGGCTAACACTGAAGCTTTCTTT | 13 | - | TRBJ1-1 | TRBV16 | -
CASKTGAAEAFF | TGTGCCAGTAAAACCGGCGCGGCTGAAGCTTTCTTT | 12 | - | TRBJ1-1 | TRBV19 | -
CASSQTPPDSPSSSYEQYF | TGCGCCAGCAGCCAAACTCCTCCCGACAGCCCAAGTTCCTCCTACGAGCAGTACTTC | 19 | - | TRBJ2-7 | TRBV5-1 | -
CASSTYRDRGRIGELFF | TGCGCCAGCAGCACATACCGGGACAGGGGTAGAATCGGGGAGCTGTTTTTT | 17 | TRBD1 | TRBJ2-2 | TRBV5-1 | -
CASSLVGQNTEAFF | TGTGCCAGCAGCTTGGTGGGACAGAACACTGAAGCTTTCTTT | 14 | - | TRBJ1-1 | TRBV5-4 | -
CASSVGGTSGFTDTQYF | TGTGCCAGCAGCGTAGGGGGGACTAGCGGATTCACAGATACGCAGTATTTT | 17 | TRBD2 | TRBJ2-3 | TRBV9 | -
CASSPDLYEQYF | TGTGCCAGCAGCCCTGACCTCTACGAGCAGTACTTC | 12 | - | TRBJ2-7 | TRBV7-2 | -
CASSLGRIEVNEQFF | TGTGCCAGTAGTTTGGGCCGGATTGAGGTAAATGAGCAGTTCTTC | 15 | - | TRBJ2-1 | TRBV19 | -